This is a list of T cell receptor beta chains from one sample in a study of blood T cell repertoires in COVID-19. The assay was immunoSEQ multiplex PCR, and TCRdb's table has in-frame clones only and misses some. The profile covers some 240,000 clones, with roughly nine tenths appearing a single time and roughly 7.8% taken by the ten largest. Sequencing was done on a sample of peripheral blood. Source of these receptors: a man aged 55 to 70 who had recovered from COVID-19. Each CDR3 is given with its conserved first and last residue. D genes are given only for firm matches. The size entry is marked missing in some rows and otherwise reads once, few, many or a size class.

J: TRBJ1-2; size: .; D: .; V: TRBV10-3; CDR3: CAISWTAANYGYTF; DNA: TGTGCCATCAGTTGGACAGCGGCTAACTATGGCTACACCTTC
J: TRBJ1-1; size: .; D: .; V: TRBV30; CDR3: CAWSPFSGNTEAFF; DNA: TGTGCCTGGAGTCCCTTTTCCGGGAACACTGAAGCTTTCTTT
J: TRBJ2-3; size: .; D: TRBD2; V: TRBV5-1; CDR3: CASGSGGTDTQYF; DNA: TGCGCCAGCGGTAGCGGGGGCACAGATACGCAGTATTTT
J: TRBJ2-1; size: .; D: TRBD2; V: TRBV28; CDR3: CASSWLAGDNEQFF; DNA: TGTGCCTCTTCTTGGCTAGCGGGGGACAATGAGCAGTTCTTC
J: TRBJ1-6; size: .; D: .; V: TRBV6-5; CDR3: CASSYGEGGSPLHF; DNA: TGTGCCAGCAGTTACGGAGAGGGCGGCTCACCCCTCCACTTT
J: TRBJ1-2; size: .; D: TRBD1; V: TRBV19; CDR3: CASSLRDSYGYTF; DNA: TGTGCCAGTAGTCTACGGGACAGTTATGGCTACACCTTC
J: TRBJ2-3; size: .; D: TRBD2; V: TRBV4-1; CDR3: CASSQEAAGGHPDTQYF; DNA: TGCGCCAGCAGCCAAGAGGCGGCGGGGGGGCACCCAGATACGCAGTATTTT
J: TRBJ1-2; size: once; D: .; V: TRBV27; CDR3: CASRTGSTLGGYTF; DNA: TGTGCCAGCAGAACAGGTTCCACCCTCGGGGGCTACACCTTC
J: TRBJ2-3; size: .; D: .; V: TRBV5-1; CDR3: CASSLGGGTDTQYF; DNA: TGCGCCAGCAGCTTGGGCGGGGGCACAGATACGCAGTATTTT
J: TRBJ2-7; size: once; D: TRBD2; V: TRBV5-5; CDR3: CASSLGGGGQWEQYF; DNA: TGTGCCAGCAGCTTGGGCGGCGGGGGGCAGTGGGAGCAGTACTTC
J: TRBJ2-7; size: .; D: TRBD1; V: TRBV5-1; CDR3: CASSFASSGTGSIIEQYF; DNA: TGCGCCAGCAGCTTTGCTTCCTCCGGGACAGGCTCTATAATCGAGCAGTACTTC
J: TRBJ1-1; size: .; D: TRBD1; V: TRBV7-9; CDR3: CASSLGTGGNEAFF; DNA: TGTGCCAGCAGCTTAGGGACAGGGGGCAACGAAGCTTTCTTT
J: TRBJ1-5; size: few; D: .; V: TRBV20-1; CDR3: CSASPGGVGNQPQHF; DNA: TGCAGTGCTAGTCCGGGGGGAGTTGGCAATCAGCCCCAGCATTTT
J: TRBJ1-6; size: .; D: .; V: TRBV3-1/TRBV3-2; CDR3: CASSQVSQGNSPLHF; DNA: TGTGCCAGCAGCCAAGTGTCACAGGGTAATTCACCCCTCCACTTT
J: TRBJ1-4; size: .; D: .; V: TRBV5-4; CDR3: CASSENPGSNEKLFF; DNA: TGTGCCAGCAGCGAGAATCCTGGTTCTAATGAAAAACTGTTTTTT
J: TRBJ2-1; size: .; D: TRBD1; V: TRBV18; CDR3: CASSPQGQGDNEQFF; DNA: TGTGCCAGCTCACCCCAGGGACAGGGGGACAATGAGCAGTTCTTC
J: TRBJ1-2; size: .; D: TRBD1; V: TRBV7-2; CDR3: CASSLRQGYGYTF; DNA: TGTGCCAGCAGCTTAAGACAGGGCTATGGCTACACCTTC
J: TRBJ1-6; size: .; D: TRBD1; V: TRBV7-9; CDR3: CASRGTGDSPLHF; DNA: TGTGCCAGCAGGGGGACAGGGGATTCACCCCTCCACTTT
J: TRBJ2-7; size: .; D: TRBD1; V: TRBV28; CDR3: CASRETGKIGSTEQYF; DNA: TGTGCCAGCAGGGAGACAGGGAAAATTGGGTCCACCGAGCAGTACTTC
J: TRBJ2-1; size: .; D: .; V: TRBV6-5; CDR3: CASSSSEGEYNEQFF; DNA: TGTGCCAGCAGTTCCTCTGAAGGGGAATACAATGAGCAGTTCTTC